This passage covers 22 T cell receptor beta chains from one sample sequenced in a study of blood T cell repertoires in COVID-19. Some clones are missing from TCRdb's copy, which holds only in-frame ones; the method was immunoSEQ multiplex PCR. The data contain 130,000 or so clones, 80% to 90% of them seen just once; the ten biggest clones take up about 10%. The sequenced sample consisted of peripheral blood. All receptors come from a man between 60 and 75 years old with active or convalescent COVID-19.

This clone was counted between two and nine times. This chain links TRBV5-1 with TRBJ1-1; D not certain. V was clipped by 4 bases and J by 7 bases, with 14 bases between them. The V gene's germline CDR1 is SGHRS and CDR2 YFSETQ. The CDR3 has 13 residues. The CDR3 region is CASSPVVGGEAFF. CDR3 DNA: TGCGCCAGCAGCCCCGTAGTTGGCGGTGAAGCTTTCTTT. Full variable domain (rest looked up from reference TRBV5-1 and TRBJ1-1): KAGVTQTPRYLIKTRGQQVTLSCSPISGHRSVSWYQQTPGQGLQFLFEYFSETQRNKGNFPGRFSGRQFSNSRSEMNVSTLELGDSALYLCASSPVVGGEAFFGQGTRLTVV.

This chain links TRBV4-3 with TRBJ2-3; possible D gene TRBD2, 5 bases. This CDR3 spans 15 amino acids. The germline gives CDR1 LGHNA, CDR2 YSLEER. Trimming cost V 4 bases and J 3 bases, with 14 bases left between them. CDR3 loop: CASSRRRSGTDTQYF. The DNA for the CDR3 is TGCGCCAGCAGCCGCCGCCGGTCGGGGACAGATACGCAGTATTTT.

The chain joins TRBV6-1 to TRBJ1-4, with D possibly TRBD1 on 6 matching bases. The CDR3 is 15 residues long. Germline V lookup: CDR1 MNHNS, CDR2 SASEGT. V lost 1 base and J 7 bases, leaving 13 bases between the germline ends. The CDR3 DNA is TGTGCCAGCAGTGAAGTGTCAGGGGAGGGTGAAAAACTGTTTTTT. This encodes CASSEVSGEGEKLFF.

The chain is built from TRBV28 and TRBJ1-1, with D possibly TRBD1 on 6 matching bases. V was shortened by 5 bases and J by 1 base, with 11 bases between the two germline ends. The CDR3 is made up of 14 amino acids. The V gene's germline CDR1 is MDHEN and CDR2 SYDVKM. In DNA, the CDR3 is TGTGCCAGCAGTCTCCCGGGACAGAACACTGAAGCTTTCTTT. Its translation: CASSLPGQNTEAFF.

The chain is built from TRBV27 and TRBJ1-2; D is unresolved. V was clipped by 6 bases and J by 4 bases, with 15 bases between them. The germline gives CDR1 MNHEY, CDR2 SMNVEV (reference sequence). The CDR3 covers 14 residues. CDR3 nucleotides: TGTGCCAGCAGCCCGGACGGGAGCGGCTATGGCTACACCTTC. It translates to CASSPDGSGYGYTF.

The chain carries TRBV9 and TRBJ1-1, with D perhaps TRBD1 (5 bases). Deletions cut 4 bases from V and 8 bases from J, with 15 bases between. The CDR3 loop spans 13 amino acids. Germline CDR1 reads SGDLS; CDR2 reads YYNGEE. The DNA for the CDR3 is TGTGCCAGCAGCCTAGATACAGGAAGGGAAGCTTTCTTT. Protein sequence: CASSLDTGREAFF.

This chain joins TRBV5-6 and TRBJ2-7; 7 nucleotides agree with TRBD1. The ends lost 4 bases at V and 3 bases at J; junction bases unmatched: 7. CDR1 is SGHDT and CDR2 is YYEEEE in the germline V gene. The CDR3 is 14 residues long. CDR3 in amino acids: CASSPSTGYYEQYF. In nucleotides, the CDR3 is TGTGCCAGCAGCCCGTCGACAGGGTACTACGAGCAGTACTTC.

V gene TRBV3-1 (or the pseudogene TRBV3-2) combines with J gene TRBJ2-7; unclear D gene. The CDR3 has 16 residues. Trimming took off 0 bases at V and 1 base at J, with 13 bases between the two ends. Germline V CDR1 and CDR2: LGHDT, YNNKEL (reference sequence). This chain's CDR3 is CASSQDGRRSSYEQYF. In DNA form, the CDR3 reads TGTGCCAGCAGCCAAGATGGCAGGCGCTCTTCCTACGAGCAGTACTTC.

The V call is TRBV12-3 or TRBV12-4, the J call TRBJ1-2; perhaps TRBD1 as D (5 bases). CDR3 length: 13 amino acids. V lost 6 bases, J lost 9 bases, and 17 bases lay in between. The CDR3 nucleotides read TGTGCCAGCAGCGAAGAGGTTCAGGGTAGCTACACCTTC. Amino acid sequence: CASSEEVQGSYTF.

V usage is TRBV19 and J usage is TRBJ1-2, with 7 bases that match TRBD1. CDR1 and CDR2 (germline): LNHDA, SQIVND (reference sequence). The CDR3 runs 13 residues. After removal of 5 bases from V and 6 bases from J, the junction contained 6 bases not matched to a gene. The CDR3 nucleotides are TGTGCCAGTAGTGCCACAGGGGTCAATGGCTACACCTTC. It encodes CASSATGVNGYTF.

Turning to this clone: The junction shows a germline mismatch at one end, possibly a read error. CDR3 in amino acids: CASRLDSGGTDTQYF. CDR3 coding DNA: TGTGCCAGCAGATTGGATAGTGGCGGGACAGATACGCAGTATTTT. This chain connects TRBV5-4 to TRBJ2-3; TRBD2 might be the D (5 bases). This CDR3 is built from 15 residues. Germline V gene lookup returns CDR1 SGHNT and CDR2 YYREEE (reference sequence).

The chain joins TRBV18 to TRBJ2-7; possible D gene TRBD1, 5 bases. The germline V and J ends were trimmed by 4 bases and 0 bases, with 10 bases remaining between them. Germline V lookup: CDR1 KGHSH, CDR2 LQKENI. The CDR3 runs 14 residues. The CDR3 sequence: CASSRGSSSYEQYF. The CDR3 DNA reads TGTGCCAGCTCACGGGGCTCCTCCTCCTACGAGCAGTACTTC.

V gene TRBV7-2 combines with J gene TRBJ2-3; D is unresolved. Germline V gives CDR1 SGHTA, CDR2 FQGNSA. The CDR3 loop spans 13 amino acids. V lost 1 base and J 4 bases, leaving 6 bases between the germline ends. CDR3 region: CASSLDGPDTQYF. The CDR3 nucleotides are TGTGCCAGCAGCTTAGATGGCCCAGATACGCAGTATTTT.

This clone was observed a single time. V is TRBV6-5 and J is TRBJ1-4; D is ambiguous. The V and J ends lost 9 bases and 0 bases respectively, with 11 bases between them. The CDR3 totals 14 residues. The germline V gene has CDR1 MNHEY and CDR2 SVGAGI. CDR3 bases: TGTGCCAGGAAACACAGTGCAACTAATGAAAAACTGTTTTTT. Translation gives CARKHSATNEKLFF.

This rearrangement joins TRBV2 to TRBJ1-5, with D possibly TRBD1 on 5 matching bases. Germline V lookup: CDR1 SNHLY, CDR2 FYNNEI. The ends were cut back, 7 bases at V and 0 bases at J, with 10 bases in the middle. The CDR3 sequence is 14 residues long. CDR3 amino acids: CASNGAISNQPQHF. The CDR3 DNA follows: TGTGCCAGCAATGGGGCCATTAGCAATCAGCCCCAGCATTTT.

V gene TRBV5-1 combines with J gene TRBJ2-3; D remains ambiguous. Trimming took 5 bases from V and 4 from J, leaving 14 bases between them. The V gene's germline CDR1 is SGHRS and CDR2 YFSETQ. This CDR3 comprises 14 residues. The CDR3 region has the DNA TGCGCCAGCAGTTACACCGTTGTCGCAGATACGCAGTATTTT. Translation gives CASSYTVVADTQYF. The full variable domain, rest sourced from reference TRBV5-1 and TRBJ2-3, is KAGVTQTPRYLIKTRGQQVTLSCSPISGHRSVSWYQQTPGQGLQFLFEYFSETQRNKGNFPGRFSGRQFSNSRSEMNVSTLELGDSALYLCASSYTVVADTQYFGPGTRLTVL.

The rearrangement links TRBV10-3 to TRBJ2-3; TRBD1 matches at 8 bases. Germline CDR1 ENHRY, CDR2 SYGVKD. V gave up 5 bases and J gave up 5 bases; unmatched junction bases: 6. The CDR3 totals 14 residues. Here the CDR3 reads CAISQQGVGDTQYF. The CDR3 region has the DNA TGTGCCATCAGTCAACAGGGGGTTGGAGATACGCAGTATTTT.

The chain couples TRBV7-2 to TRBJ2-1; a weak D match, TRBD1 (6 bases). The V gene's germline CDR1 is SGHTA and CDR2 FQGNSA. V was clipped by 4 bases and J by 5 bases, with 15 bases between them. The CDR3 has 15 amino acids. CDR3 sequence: CASSSRQVRNNEQFF. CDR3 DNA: TGTGCCAGCAGCTCCCGACAGGTGAGGAACAATGAGCAGTTCTTC.

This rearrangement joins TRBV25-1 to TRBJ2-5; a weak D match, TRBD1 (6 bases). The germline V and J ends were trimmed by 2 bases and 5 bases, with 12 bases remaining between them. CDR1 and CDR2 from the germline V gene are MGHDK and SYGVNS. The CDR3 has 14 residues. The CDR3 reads CASSENGQFETQYF. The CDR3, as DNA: TGTGCCAGCAGTGAAAATGGACAGTTCGAGACCCAGTACTTC.

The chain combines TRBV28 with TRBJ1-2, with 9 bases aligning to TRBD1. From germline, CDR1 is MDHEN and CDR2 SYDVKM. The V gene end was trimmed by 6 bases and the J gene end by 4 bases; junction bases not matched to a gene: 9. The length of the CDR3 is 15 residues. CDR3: CASSETGTGFYGYTF. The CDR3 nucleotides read TGTGCCAGCAGCGAGACCGGGACAGGGTTCTATGGCTACACCTTC.

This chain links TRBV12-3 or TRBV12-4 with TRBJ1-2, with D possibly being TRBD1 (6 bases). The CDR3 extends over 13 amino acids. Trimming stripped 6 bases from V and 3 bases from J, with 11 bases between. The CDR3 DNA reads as TGTGCCAGCAGCAGGGGTCCGTACTATGGCTACACCTTC. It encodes CASSRGPYYGYTF.

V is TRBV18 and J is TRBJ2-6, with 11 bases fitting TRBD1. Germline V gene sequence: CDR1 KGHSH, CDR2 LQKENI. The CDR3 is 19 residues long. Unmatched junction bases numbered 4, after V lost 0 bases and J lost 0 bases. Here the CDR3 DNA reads TGTGCCAGCTCACCACCTGGAGGGACAGGGGGCTCTGGGGCCAACGTCCTGACTTTC. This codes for CASSPPGGTGGSGANVLTF.